This TCR beta chain was captured in a study of post-analysis software for immune sequencing data. Study-level information: Patients with relapsing-remitting, secondary progressive and progressive-relapsing multiple sclerosis courses were all represented.

The germline V gene has CDR1 SQVTM and CDR2 ANQGSEA. V lost 7 bases and J lost 5, with 14 bases in between. This CDR3 has 12 amino acids. This clonotype has a count of ten or more. Antigen specificity is unknown. The library was made from cDNA and included unique molecular identifiers. From roughly 1 to 10 million T cells, around 500,000 cDNA molecules were obtained. From the PCR reads, TCRdb called clonotypes with MiXCR, one entry per CDR3 protein. This table has around 260,000 distinct CDR3 sequences, 36% appearing once. Findings and limits, study-wide: Roughly five TRBV segments were more frequent in patients than controls; TRBV5-6, TRBV5-1 and TRBV20-1 belonged to this group.

The sequenced sample consisted of blood. The chain joins TRBV29-1 to TRBJ1-2; D is unclear. The sequence came from a girl under 18 with multiple sclerosis. The CDR3 spells CSGVTGEYGYTF. CDR3 sequence (DNA): TGCAGCGGGGTGACGGGTGAATATGGCTACACCTTC.